This T cell receptor beta chain was recovered during a study of cytomegalovirus exposure and HLA in healthy donors. The study's findings and limits: A missense variant in DCLRE1C was later tied to TCR beta V- and J-gene trimming. Being indistinguishable, some V segments were excluded, TRBV6-2 and TRBV6-3 among them.

This PCR relied on a set of 60 Vbeta primers and 13 Jbeta primers. In the authors' workflow: Roughly 9.9 million shared chains were among the approximately 76 million unique TCR beta chains that a later analysis counted. TCRdb keeps only in-frame clones here, not all; method: immunoSEQ multiplex PCR. V, J and clone size derive from that table, while D and trimming were established from the DNA sequence. The sample records some 180,000 clones, around 83% being singletons. The CDR3 loop spans 13 amino acids. Germline assignment: CDR1 SGHRS and CDR2 YFSETQ. The V gene lost 4 bases and the J gene lost 5 bases, with 13 bases spanning the gap. Only a few counts were recorded for this clone. No antigen is known for it.

Sequencing used PBMCs. The source of this sequence is a man aged 40-49 years in good health and CMV-seropositive. The chain has TRBV5-1 and TRBJ2-7; D uncertain. CDR3 amino acids: CASSRVREDEQYF. The CDR3 region has the DNA TGCGCCAGCAGCAGAGTTAGAGAGGACGAGCAGTACTTC.